Sequencing of this T cell receptor beta chain was carried out in a study of T cell responses to AZD1222 COVID-19 vaccine. TCRdb's copy holds only in-frame clones and misses some; the assay was immunoSEQ multiplex PCR. This table holds approximately 180,000 clones, about 92% found once. With V trimmed by 4 bases and J by 2 bases, 8 bases remained unmatched. The length of the CDR3 is 17 residues. CDR1 is MNHEY and CDR2 is SMNVEV in the germline V gene (reference sequence). Worth noting for this clone: Its antigen is unidentified.

The study, taken as a whole, reports: Baseline seropositivity characterized only a handful of AZD1222 recipients. Donors, mostly white British, included more females; clonal diversity was possibly underestimated.

This specimen was peripheral blood, taken on day 0 of AZD1222 vaccination. The V and J genes are TRBV27 and TRBJ1-2; 12 nucleotides match TRBD1. The receptor was isolated from an adult in good health. This chain's CDR3 is CASSSLLGQGANYGYTF. The CDR3 nucleotides read TGTGCCAGCAGTTCTCTTCTGGGACAGGGGGCCAACTATGGCTACACCTTC.